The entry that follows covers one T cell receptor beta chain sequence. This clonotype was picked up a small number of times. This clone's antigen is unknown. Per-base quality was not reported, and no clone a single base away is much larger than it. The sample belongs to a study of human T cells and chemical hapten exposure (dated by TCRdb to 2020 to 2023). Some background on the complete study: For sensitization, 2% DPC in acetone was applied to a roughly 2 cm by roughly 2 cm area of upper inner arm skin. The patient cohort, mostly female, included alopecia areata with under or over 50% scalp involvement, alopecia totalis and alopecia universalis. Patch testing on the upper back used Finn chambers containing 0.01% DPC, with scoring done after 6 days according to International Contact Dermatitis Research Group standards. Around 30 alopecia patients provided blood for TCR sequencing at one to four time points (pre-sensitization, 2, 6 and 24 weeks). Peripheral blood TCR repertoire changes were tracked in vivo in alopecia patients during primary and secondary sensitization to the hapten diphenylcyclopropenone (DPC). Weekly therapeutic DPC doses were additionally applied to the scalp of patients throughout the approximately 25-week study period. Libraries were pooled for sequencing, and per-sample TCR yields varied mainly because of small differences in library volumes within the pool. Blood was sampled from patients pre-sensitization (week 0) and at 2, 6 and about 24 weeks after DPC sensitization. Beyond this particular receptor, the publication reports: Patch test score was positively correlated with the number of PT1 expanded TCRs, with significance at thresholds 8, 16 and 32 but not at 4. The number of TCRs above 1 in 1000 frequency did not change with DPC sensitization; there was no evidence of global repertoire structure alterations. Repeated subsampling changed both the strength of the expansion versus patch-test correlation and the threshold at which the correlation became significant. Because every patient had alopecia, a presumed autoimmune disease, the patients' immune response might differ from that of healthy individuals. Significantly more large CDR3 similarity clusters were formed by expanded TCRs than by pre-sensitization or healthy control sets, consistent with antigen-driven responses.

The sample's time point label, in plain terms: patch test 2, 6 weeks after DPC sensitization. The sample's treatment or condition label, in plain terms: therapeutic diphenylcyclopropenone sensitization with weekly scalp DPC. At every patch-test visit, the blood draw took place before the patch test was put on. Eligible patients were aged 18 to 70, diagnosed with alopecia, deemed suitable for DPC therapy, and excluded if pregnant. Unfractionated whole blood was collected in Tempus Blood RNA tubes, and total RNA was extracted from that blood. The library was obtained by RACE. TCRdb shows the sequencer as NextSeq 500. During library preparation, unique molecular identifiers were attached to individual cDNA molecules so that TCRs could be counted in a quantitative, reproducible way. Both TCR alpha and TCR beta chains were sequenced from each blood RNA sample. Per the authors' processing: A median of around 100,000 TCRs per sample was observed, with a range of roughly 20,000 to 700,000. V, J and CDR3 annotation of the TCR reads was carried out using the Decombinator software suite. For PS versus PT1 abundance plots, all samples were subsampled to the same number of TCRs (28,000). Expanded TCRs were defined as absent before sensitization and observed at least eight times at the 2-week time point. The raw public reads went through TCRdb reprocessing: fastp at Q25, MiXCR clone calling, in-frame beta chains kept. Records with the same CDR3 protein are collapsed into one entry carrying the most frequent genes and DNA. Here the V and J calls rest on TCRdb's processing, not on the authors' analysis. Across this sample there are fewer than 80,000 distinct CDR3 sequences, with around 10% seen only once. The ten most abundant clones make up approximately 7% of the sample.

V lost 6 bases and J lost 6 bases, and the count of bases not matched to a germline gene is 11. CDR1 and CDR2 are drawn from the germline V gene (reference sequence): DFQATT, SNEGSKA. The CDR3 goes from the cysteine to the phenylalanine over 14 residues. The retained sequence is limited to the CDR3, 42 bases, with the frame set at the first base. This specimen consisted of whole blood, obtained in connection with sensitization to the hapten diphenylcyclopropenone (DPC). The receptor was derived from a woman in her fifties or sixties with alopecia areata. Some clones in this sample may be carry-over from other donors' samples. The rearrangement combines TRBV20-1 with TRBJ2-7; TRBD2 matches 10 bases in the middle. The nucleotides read TGCAGTGCCACCAGGACTAGCGGATGGAGCGAGCAGTACTTC. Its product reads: CSATRTSGWSEQYF.